Included here is one T cell receptor (beta chain) sequence, with context. Clones were read by immunoSEQ multiplex PCR, and TCRdb kept only the in-frame ones, dropping some. Found here are about 71,000 clones, more than 80% of them singletons; the top ten hold 1.5% to 2%. This entry comes from a study of blood T cell repertoires in COVID-19. Trimming stripped 5 bases from V and 5 bases from J, with 7 bases between. The CDR3 extends over 12 amino acids. This chain connects TRBV12-3 or TRBV12-4 to TRBJ1-5; no clear D gene. The sequenced sample was peripheral blood. The source is a man aged 25 to 45 with acute or convalescent COVID-19. CDR3 nucleotides: TGTGCCAGCAGTCTAACCTATCAGCCCCAGCATTTT. It is translated as CASSLTYQPQHF.